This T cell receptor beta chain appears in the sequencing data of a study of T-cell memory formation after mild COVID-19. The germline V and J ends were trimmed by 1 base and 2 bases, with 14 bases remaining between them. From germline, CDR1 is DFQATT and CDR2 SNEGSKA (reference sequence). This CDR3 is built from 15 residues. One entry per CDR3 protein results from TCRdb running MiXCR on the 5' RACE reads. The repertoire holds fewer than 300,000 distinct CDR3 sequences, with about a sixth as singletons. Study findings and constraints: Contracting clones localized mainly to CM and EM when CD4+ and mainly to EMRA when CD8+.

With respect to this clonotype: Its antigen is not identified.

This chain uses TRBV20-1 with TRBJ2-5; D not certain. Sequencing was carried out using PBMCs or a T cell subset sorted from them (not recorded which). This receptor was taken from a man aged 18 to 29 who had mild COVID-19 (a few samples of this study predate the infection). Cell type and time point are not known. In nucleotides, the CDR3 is TGCAGTGCTAGAGGACGGAACCTGGGGCAAGAGACCCAGTACTTC. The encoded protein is CSARGRNLGQETQYF.